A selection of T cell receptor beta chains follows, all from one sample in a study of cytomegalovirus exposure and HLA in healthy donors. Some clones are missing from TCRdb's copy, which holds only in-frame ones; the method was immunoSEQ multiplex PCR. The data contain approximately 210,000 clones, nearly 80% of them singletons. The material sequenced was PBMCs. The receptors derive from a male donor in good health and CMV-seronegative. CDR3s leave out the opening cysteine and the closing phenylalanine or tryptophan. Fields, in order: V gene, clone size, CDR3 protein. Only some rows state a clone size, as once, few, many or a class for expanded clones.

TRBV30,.,AWTSGSYNEQF
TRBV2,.,ATTKTSGPL
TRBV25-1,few,ASSGSGERNIQY
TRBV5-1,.,ASSLTPTVRDTQY
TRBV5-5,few,ASSLEASGYNEQF
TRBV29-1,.,SVEVFHSRFYEQY
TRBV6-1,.,ASSGDSLGAF
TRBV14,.,ASSQRLNQPQH
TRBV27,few,ASSLTSGTYNEQF
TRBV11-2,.,ASSPSGVRVAYNSPLH
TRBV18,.,ASSPGGDNYGYT
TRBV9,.,ASSPTGTGPYEQY
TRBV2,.,ASRDDTYEQY
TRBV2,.,ASSDEAGHEQY
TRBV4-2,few,ASSQDHRTSGGGDTQY
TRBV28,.,ASSGGNYEQY
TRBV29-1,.,SVEDKSTEAF
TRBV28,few,ASSLPPTENTGELF
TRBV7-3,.,ASSSTGGYEQY
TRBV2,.,ASMIDRTTSTDTQY
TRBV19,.,ASSAYRSTDTQY
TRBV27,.,ASSFRGTTGGRQGPYEQY
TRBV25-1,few,ASSESDRGHSQH
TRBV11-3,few,ASSLGNSYEQY
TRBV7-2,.,ASSRQGPGELF
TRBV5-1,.,ASSFTSGYEQY
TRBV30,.,AWTSLNEQF
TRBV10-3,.,AISSGTSNFEQY
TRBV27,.,ASSTKRGFREKLF
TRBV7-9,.,ASSRRLDRPGAGNTIY
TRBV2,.,ASRVNGEGNYGYT